This is a list of T cell receptor beta chains from one sample in a study of T cell changes during pregnancy in multiple sclerosis. Sequencing used immunoSEQ multiplex PCR; TCRdb keeps in-frame clones, though not all of them. The sample lists roughly 87,000 clones, about 90% occurring once. Here the sequenced sample was PBMCs, taken in the first trimester of pregnancy. These receptors all stem from a female donor in good health, serving as a control in a pregnancy study. Some clones in this sample may be carry-over from other donors' samples. The CDR3 runs from the conserved cysteine through the conserved F or W. D genes are given only for firm matches. Part of the rows lack a size; the others show once, few, many or a class for expanded clones.

J,V,D,size,CDR3,DNA
TRBJ2-7,TRBV28,TRBD2,.,CASSASGGNYEQYF,TGTGCCAGCAGTGCTAGCGGGGGTAACTACGAGCAGTACTTC
TRBJ2-7,TRBV7-2,TRBD2,.,CASSWRGLASYEQYF,TGTGCCAGCAGCTGGAGGGGACTAGCCTCCTACGAGCAGTACTTC
TRBJ2-2,TRBV7-7,.,.,CASSSSGSPAGELFF,TGTGCTAGCAGCTCGTCGGGGTCGCCCGCTGGGGAGCTGTTTTTT
TRBJ2-2,TRBV27,.,.,CASRREVTGELFF,TGTGCCAGCAGGCGAGAGGTCACCGGGGAGCTGTTTTTT
TRBJ2-5,TRBV6-1,TRBD2,.,CASSARGGRETQYF,TGTGCCAGCAGCGCTCGGGGGGGCCGGGAGACCCAGTACTTC
TRBJ2-1,TRBV7-9,TRBD1,.,CASSQPGQGNEQFF,TGTGCCAGCAGCCAACCGGGACAGGGGAATGAGCAGTTCTTC
TRBJ1-1,TRBV19,.,few,CATSWQSNTEAFF,TGTGCCACCTCGTGGCAGTCGAACACTGAAGCTTTCTTT
TRBJ2-7,TRBV7-2,.,.,CASSLSRGSTYEQYF,TGTGCCAGCAGCCTTTCTCGAGGGTCTACCTACGAGCAGTACTTC
TRBJ1-4,TRBV28,TRBD1,.,CASSLSQGAGDEKLFF,TGTGCCAGCAGTTTATCCCAGGGGGCGGGAGATGAAAAACTGTTTTTT
TRBJ2-7,TRBV11-2,.,.,CASSYGSGAAYEQYF,TGTGCCAGCAGCTACGGGTCCGGCGCCGCGTACGAGCAGTACTTC
TRBJ2-2,TRBV19,TRBD1,.,CASKTGNGELFF,TGTGCCAGTAAGACAGGGAACGGGGAGCTGTTTTTT
TRBJ2-3,TRBV15,.,.,CATSRGVGGSTDTQYF,TGTGCCACCAGCAGAGGAGTGGGGGGATCCACAGATACGCAGTATTTT
TRBJ2-3,TRBV5-1,TRBD2,.,CASSFPSGGSDTQYF,TGCGCCAGCAGTTTTCCTAGCGGGGGGTCCGATACGCAGTATTTT
TRBJ1-6,TRBV5-4,TRBD1,few,CASSKLQGFGSPLHF,TGTGCCAGCAGCAAACTACAGGGGTTTGGCTCACCCCTCCACTTT
TRBJ1-2,TRBV7-8,.,.,CASSRGQLDNYGYTF,TGTGCCAGCAGCCGCGGACAGCTAGATAACTATGGCTACACCTTC
TRBJ2-1,TRBV6-6,TRBD2,few,CASYTGTSSNEQFF,TGTGCCAGCTACACCGGGACTAGCAGCAATGAGCAGTTCTTC
TRBJ1-1,TRBV19,TRBD1,.,CASSIDRDTEAFF,TGTGCCAGTAGTATCGACAGGGACACTGAAGCTTTCTTT
TRBJ1-3,TRBV2,TRBD1,.,CASSWDRTENGNTIYF,TGTGCCAGCAGTTGGGACAGGACGGAGAATGGAAACACCATATATTTT
TRBJ2-1,TRBV4-3,.,many,CASSQDLEGASYNEQFF,TGCGCCAGCAGCCAAGACCTGGAGGGGGCCTCCTACAATGAGCAGTTCTTC
TRBJ2-3,TRBV19,.,.,CASSIRAGDTQYF,TGTGCCAGTAGTATACGGGCGGGGGATACGCAGTATTTT
TRBJ1-4,TRBV10-3,.,.,CAIHPGGDYGKLFF,TGTGCCATCCACCCCGGGGGTGATTATGGAAAACTGTTTTTT
TRBJ2-5,TRBV9,TRBD1,.,CASSEAPFLTGGWETQYF,TGTGCCAGCAGCGAGGCCCCATTTTTGACAGGGGGCTGGGAGACCCAGTACTTC
TRBJ1-5,TRBV28,.,.,CASSSPKSNSNQPQHF,TGTGCCAGCAGTTCCCCTAAGAGTAATAGCAATCAGCCCCAGCATTTT
TRBJ1-1,TRBV19,.,.,CASSIDREAFF,TGTGCCAGTAGTATAGATCGTGAAGCTTTCTTT
TRBJ2-3,TRBV28,TRBD2,.,CASSVNLAGDDTQYF,TGTGCCAGCAGTGTCAACCTAGCGGGAGACGATACGCAGTATTTT
TRBJ1-3,TRBV7-9,.,once,CASSGMTGSSGNTIYF,TGTGCCAGCAGCGGAATGACAGGCTCCTCTGGAAACACCATATATTTT
TRBJ2-3,TRBV7-2,TRBD2,.,CASSPSRGTDTQYF,TGTGCCAGCAGCCCCTCGCGGGGGACAGATACGCAGTATTTT
TRBJ2-6,TRBV4-2,TRBD1,.,CASSQESPLRTGFSGANVLTF,TGTGCCAGCAGCCAAGAAAGCCCCCTGCGGACAGGTTTTTCTGGGGCCAACGTCCTGACTTTC